This T cell receptor beta chain came from a study of T cell responses to AZD1222 COVID-19 vaccine. The CDR3 extends over 13 amino acids. In germline, CDR1 is GTSNPN, CDR2 SVGIG (reference sequence). The ends were cut back, 6 bases at V and 8 bases at J, with 14 bases in the middle. Repertoires were generated with immunoSEQ multiplex PCR, while TCRdb's copy carries only in-frame clones and drops some. The profile shows tens of thousands of clones, 75% to 90% of them singletons. The sequence was collected from an adult in good health. This chain connects TRBV30 to TRBJ1-6, with D perhaps TRBD1 (6 bases). The source was peripheral blood, collected on day 0 of AZD1222 vaccination. In DNA form, the CDR3 reads TGTGCCTGCGTAAGGACAGAAGATTCACCCCTCCACTTT. Its protein is CACVRTEDSPLHF.